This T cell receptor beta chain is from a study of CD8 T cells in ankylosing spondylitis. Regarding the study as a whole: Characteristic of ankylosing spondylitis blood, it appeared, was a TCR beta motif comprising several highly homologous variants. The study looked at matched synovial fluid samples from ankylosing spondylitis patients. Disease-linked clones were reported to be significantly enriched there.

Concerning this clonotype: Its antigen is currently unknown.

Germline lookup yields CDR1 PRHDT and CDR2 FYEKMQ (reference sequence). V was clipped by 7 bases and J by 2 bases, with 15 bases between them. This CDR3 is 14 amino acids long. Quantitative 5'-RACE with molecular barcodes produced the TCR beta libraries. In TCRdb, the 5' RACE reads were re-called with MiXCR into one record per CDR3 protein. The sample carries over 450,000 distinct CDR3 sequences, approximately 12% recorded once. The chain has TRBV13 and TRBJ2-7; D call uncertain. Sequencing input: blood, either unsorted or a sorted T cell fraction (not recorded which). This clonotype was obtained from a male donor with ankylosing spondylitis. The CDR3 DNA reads TGTGCCAGCACCCGTTACGGCGGAGCCTACGAGCAGTACTTC. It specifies CASTRYGGAYEQYF.